The 2 T cell receptor beta chains in this list originate from one sample, sequenced in a study of blood T cells in healthy people across ages. Together with a sample-barcoded 5' primer, a J-beta primer mix was included in a second PCR lasting about 7 to 12 cycles. TCRdb reprocessed the 5' RACE reads via MiXCR and lists one record per CDR3 protein. The sample contains over 600,000 distinct CDR3 sequences, 40% to 45% of which appear only once. Material for sequencing was blood. Receptors originate from a man older than 75 in good health.

This chain links TRBV4-3 with TRBJ1-1, with D perhaps TRBD1 (5 bases). Trimming removed 4 bases from V and 1 base from J, with 10 bases in between. The CDR3 is 14 residues long. Germline CDR1 is LGHNA and CDR2 is YSLEER. CDR3 loop: CASSRLGQNTEAFF. For the CDR3, the DNA is TGCGCCAGCAGCCGCCTCGGACAGAACACTGAAGCTTTCTTT.

The CDR3, as DNA: TGTGCCAGCAGCTTGGGAGGGGTGGTGGATGAAAAACTGTTTTTT. This codes for CASSLGGVVDEKLFF. The J gene is TRBJ1-4, the V gene TRBV5-4, with a weak D call TRBD1 (5 bases). CDR3 length: 15 amino acids. Trimming shortened V by 0 bases and J by 6 bases, and 12 bases separated the two germline ends. Germline V lookup: CDR1 SGHNT, CDR2 YYREEE (reference sequence).